Described below is a single T cell receptor (beta chain) sequence and its context. These data come from a study of OX40 agonist ivuxolimab in advanced cancers. TCRdb keeps only in-frame clones here, not all; method: immunoSEQ multiplex PCR. The table shows 100,000 to 150,000 clones, with 85% to 95% occurring only once. Germline V gene sequence: CDR1 MNHNY, CDR2 SVGAGI (reference sequence). Trimming shortened V by 2 bases and J by 4 bases, and 13 bases separated the two germline ends. The CDR3 length is 15 residues. The source material was CD4+ or CD8+ T cells sorted from blood, sampled in a trial of the OX40 agonist ivuxolimab. The TCR was taken from an adult with an advanced solid tumor such as melanoma, head and neck, liver or kidney cancer. V usage is TRBV6-6 and J usage is TRBJ2-3; the D call may be TRBD1 or TRBD2 (5 bases each). As DNA, the CDR3 is TGTGCCAGCAGTTACGGGACGATCGGCGCAGATACGCAGTATTTT. This gives the protein CASSYGTIGADTQYF.